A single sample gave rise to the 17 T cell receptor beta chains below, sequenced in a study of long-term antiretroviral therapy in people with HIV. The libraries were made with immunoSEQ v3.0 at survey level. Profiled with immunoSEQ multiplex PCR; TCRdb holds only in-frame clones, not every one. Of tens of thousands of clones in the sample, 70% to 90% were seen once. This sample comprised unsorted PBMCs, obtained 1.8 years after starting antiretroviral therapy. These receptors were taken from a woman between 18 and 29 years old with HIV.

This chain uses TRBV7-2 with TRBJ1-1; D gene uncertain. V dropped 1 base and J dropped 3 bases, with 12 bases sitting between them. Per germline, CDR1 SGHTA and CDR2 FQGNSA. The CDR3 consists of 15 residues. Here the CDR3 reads CASSLDPRGYTEAFF. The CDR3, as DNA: TGTGCCAGCAGCTTAGACCCCCGCGGGTACACTGAAGCTTTCTTT.

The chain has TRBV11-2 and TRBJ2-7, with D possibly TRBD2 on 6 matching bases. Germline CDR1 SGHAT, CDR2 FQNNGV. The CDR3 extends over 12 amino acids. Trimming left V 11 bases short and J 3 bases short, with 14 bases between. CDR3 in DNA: TGTGCCGGGGGACTCTCAAACTACGAGCAGTACTTC. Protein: CAGGLSNYEQYF.

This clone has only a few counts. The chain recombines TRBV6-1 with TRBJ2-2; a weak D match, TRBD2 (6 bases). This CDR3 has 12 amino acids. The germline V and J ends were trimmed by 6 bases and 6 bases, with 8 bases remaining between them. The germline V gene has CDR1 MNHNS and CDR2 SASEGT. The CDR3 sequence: CASRSGAGELFF. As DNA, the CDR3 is TGTGCCAGCAGGTCGGGGGCCGGGGAGCTGTTTTTT.

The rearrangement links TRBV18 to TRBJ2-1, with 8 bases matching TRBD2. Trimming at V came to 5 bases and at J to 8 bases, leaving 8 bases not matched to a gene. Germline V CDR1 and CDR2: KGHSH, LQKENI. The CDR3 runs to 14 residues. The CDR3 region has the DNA TGTGCCAGCTCAACCGGGAGGGGTTCCGATGAGCAGTTCTTC. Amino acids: CASSTGRGSDEQFF.

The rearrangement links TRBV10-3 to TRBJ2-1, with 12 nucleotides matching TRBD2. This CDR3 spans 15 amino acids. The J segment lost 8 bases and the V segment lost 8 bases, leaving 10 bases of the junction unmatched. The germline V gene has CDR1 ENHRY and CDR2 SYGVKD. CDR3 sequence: CAISLTSGREYEQFF. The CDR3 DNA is TGTGCCATCTCACTGACTAGCGGGAGAGAATATGAGCAGTTCTTC.

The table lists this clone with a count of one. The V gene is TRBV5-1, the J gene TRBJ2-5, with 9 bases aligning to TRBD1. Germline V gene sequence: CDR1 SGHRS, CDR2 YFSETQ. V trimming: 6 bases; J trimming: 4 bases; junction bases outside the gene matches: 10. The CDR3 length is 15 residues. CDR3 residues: CASNSGTGLGETQYF. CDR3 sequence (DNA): TGCGCCAGCAACTCCGGGACAGGGCTCGGAGAGACCCAGTACTTC.

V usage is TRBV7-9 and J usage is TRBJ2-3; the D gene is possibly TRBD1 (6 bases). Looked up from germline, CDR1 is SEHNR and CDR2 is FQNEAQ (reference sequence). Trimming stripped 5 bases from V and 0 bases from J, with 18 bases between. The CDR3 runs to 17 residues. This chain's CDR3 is CASSQPLGGGSTDTQYF. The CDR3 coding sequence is TGTGCCAGCAGCCAGCCACTAGGGGGTGGTAGCACAGATACGCAGTATTTT.

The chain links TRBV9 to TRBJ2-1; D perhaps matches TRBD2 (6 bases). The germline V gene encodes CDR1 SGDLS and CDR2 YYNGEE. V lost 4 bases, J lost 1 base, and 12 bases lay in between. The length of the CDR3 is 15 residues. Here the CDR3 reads CASSQVADSYNEQFF. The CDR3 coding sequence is TGTGCCAGCAGCCAGGTAGCGGATTCCTACAATGAGCAGTTCTTC.

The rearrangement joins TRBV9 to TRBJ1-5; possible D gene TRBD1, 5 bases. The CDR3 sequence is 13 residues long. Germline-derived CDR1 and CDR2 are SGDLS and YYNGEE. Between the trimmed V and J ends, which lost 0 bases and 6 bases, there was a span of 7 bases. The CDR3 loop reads CASSVGGTQPQHF. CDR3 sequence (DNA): TGTGCCAGCAGCGTAGGGGGGACTCAGCCCCAGCATTTT.

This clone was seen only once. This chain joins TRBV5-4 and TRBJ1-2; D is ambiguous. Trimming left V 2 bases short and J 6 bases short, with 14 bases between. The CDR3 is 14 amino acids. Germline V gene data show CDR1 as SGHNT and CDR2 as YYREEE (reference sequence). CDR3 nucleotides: TGTGCCAGCAGCTTAGTCACAGCCTTTAATGGCTACACCTTC. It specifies CASSLVTAFNGYTF.

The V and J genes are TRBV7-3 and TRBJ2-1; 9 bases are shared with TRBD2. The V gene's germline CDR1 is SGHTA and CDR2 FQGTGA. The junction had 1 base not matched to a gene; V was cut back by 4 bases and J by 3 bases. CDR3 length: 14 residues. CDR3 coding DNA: TGTGCCAGCAGCTCTAGCGGGGTCTACAATGAGCAGTTCTTC. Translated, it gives CASSSSGVYNEQFF.

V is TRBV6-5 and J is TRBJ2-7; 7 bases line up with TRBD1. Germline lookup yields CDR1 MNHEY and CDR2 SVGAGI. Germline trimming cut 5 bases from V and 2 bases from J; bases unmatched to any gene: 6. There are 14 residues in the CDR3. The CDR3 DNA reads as TGTGCCAGCAGTAATCCGGGACAGCCCTACGAGCAGTACTTC. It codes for CASSNPGQPYEQYF.

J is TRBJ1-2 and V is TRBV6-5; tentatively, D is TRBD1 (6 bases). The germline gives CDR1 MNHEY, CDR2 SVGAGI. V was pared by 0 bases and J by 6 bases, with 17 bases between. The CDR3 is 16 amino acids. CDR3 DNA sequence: TGTGCCAGCAGTTACTCTCTACAGGGTAGGAGGAATGGCTACACCTTC. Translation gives CASSYSLQGRRNGYTF.

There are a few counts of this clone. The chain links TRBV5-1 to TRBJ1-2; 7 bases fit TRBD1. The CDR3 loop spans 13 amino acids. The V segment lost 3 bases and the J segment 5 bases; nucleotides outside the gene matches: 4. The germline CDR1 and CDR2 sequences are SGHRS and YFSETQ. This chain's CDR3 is CASSSRGQYGYTF. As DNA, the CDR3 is TGCGCCAGCAGCTCACGGGGACAGTATGGCTACACCTTC.

DNA for the CDR3: TGTGCCAGCTGTTCCAACCCTAGCGGAGATAGCACAGATACGCAGTATTTT. This gives the protein CASCSNPSGDSTDTQYF. The chain combines TRBV28 with TRBJ2-3, with 7 bases that match TRBD2. There are 17 residues in the CDR3. V trimming: 8 bases; J trimming: 0 bases; junction bases outside the gene matches: 14. Germline V CDR1 and CDR2: MDHEN, SYDVKM. The full variable domain, rest sourced from reference TRBV28 and TRBJ2-3, is DVKVTQSSRYLVKRTGEKVFLECVQDMDHENMFWYRQDPGLGLRLIYFSYDVKMKEKGDIPEGYSVSREKKERFSLILESASTNQTSMYLCASCSNPSGDSTDTQYFGPGTRLTVL.

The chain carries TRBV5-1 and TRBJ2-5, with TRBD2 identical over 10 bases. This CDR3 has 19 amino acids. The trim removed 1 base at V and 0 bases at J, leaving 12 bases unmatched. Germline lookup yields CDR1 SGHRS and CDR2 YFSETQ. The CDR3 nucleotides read TGCGCCAGCAGCTTGACCGTGGGGCTAGCGGGAGTGGACCAAGAGACCCAGTACTTC. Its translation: CASSLTVGLAGVDQETQYF.

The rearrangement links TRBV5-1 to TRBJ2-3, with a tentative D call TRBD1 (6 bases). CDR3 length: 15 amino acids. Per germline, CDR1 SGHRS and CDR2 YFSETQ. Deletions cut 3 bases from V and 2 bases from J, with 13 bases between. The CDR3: CASSSTGLYTDTQYF. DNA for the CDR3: TGCGCCAGCAGCTCGACAGGTCTTTACACAGATACGCAGTATTTT.